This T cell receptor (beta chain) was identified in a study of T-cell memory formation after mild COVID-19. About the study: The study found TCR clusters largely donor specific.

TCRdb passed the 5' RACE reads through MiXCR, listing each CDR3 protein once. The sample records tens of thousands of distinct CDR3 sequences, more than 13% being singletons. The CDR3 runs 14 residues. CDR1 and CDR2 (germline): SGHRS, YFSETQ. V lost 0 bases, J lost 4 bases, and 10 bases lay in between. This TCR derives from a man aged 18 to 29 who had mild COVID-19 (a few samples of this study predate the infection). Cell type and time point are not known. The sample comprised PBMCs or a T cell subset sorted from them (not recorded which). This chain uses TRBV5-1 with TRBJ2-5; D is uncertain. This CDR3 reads CASSLVGRRETQYF. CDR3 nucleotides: TGCGCCAGCAGCTTGGTAGGTAGGAGAGAGACCCAGTACTTC.